This T cell receptor (beta chain) is from a study of response to subunit inactivated influenza vaccine. CDR1 and CDR2 (germline): SQVTM, ANQGSEA. V gave up 5 bases and J gave up 2 bases, with 11 bases separating them. The CDR3 is made up of 13 amino acids. General study findings and limits: Few new T cells, the authors suggested, are recruited by each seasonal influenza vaccination.

As regards this clonotype: Its antigen remains unidentified.

TCRdb re-called the RT-PCR reads through MiXCR, storing one row per CDR3 protein. This table has around 600,000 distinct CDR3 sequences, about 10% appearing once. Another study also made use of these data, one on T cells expressing NK-cell markers. That paper notes: Libraries used 5'RACE template switching adding universal primer site and UMIs. Serological testing identified most of the eight sequenced donors as HCMV-seropositive and one as seronegative. In several experiments, an anti-gamma-delta TCR antibody restricted sorting to alpha-beta TCR T cells. For about six donors, the dominant NKG2C+ clonotypes made up about 1.0-8% of their CD8+ T cells.

The V call is TRBV29-1, the J call TRBJ2-3; the D gene is possibly TRBD1 (5 bases). The sample in question was PBMCs from blood, obtained on the day of vaccination. The receptor's source is a man in his fifties who received an inactivated influenza vaccine. Written as DNA, the CDR3 is TGCAGCGTTCGGACAAGCTACACAGATACGCAGTATTTT. Amino acid sequence: CSVRTSYTDTQYF.